This TCR beta chain came from a study of T cell responses to AZD1222 COVID-19 vaccine. General observations from the study: Baseline serology detected seropositivity in only five to seven AZD1222 recipients. White British ancestry dominated among donors, who included more females, and clonal diversity was possibly underestimated. Close to half of spike-specific TCRs reportedly recognize unmutated variant regions. Elevations in Spike-specific TCR breadth and depth followed administration of two AZD1222 doses.

Sequencing was performed with immunoSEQ multiplex PCR; in TCRdb, only in-frame clones are kept and a portion is missing. Here the sample spans around 140,000 clones, 91% being singletons. V gave up 0 bases and J gave up 5 bases, with 20 bases separating them. Germline values: CDR1 MNHEY, CDR2 SVGEGT. The CDR3 is made up of 18 amino acids. With respect to this clone: Its target is unknown.

This sequence joins TRBV6-2 or TRBV6-3 and TRBJ2-4; D is possibly TRBD2 (6 bases). Sample: peripheral blood, taken 28 days after the second dose of the MenACWY control vaccine. This clonotype originated in an adult who received the MenACWY meningococcal vaccine as a control. Written as DNA, the CDR3 is TGTGCCAGCAGTTACTCCCCCCTCCAGGACCCGGGGGAAAACATTCAGTACTTC. This encodes CASSYSPLQDPGENIQYF.